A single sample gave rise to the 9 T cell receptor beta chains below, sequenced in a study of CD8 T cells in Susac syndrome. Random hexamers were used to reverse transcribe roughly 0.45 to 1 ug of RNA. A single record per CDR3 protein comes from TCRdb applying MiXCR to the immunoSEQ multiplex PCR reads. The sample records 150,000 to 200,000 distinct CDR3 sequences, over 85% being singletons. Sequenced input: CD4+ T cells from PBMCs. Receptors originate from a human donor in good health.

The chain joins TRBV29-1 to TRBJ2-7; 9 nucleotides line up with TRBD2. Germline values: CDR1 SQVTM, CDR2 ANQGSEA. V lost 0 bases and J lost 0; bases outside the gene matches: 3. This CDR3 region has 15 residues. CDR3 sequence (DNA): TGCAGCGTTGAAGACACAGCGGGGGGCTCCTACGAGCAGTACTTC. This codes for CSVEDTAGGSYEQYF.

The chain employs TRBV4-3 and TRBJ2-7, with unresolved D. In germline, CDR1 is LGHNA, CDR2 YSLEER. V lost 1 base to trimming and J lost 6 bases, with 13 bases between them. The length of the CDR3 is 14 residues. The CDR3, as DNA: TGCGCCAGCAGCCAAGGCTATGGAACGAGCGAGCAGTACTTC. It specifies CASSQGYGTSEQYF.

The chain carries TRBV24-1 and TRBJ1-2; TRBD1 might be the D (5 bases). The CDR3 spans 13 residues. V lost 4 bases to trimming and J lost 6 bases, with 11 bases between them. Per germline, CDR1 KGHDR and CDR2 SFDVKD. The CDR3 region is CATSDPLGDGYTF. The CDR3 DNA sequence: TGTGCCACCAGTGACCCCCTAGGGGATGGCTACACCTTC.

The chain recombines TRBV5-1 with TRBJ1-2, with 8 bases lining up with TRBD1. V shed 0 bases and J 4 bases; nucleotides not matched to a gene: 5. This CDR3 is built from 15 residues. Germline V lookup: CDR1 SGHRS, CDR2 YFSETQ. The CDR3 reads CASSLGGTGFYGYTF. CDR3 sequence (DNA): TGCGCCAGCAGCTTGGGCGGGACAGGATTCTATGGCTACACCTTC.

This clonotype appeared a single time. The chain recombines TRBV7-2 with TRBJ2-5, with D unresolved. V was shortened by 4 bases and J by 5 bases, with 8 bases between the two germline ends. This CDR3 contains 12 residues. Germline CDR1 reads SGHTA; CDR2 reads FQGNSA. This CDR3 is CASSWGRETQYF. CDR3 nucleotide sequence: TGTGCCAGCAGCTGGGGTCGGGAGACCCAGTACTTC.

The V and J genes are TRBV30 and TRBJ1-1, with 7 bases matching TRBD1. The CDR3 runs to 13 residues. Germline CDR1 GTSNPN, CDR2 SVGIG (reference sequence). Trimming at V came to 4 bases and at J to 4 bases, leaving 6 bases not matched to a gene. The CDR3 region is CAWMVAGGTEAFF. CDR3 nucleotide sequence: TGTGCCTGGATGGTGGCAGGGGGCACTGAAGCTTTCTTT.

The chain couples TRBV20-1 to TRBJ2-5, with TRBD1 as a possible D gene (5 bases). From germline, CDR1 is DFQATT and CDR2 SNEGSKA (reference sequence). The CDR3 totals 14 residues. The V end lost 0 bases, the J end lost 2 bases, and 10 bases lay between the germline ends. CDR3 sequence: CSARDVTVQETQYF. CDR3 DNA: TGCAGTGCTAGAGATGTGACAGTTCAAGAGACCCAGTACTTC.

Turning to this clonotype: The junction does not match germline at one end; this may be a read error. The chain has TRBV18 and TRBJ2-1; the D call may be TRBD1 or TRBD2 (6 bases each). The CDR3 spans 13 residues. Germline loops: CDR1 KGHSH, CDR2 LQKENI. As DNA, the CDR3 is TGTGCCAGCTCACCACTTGCGTGGGGGGCGGCCCTCTTC. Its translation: CASSPLAWGAALF.

CDR3 coding DNA: TGCAGCGTTGGAACCTTGGCAGAGCTCTATGGCTACACCTTC. Translation: CSVGTLAELYGYTF. The V and J genes are TRBV29-1 and TRBJ1-2; D is unclear. V dropped 4 bases and J dropped 4 bases, with 16 bases sitting between them. CDR3 length: 14 amino acids. The germline gives CDR1 SQVTM, CDR2 ANQGSEA.